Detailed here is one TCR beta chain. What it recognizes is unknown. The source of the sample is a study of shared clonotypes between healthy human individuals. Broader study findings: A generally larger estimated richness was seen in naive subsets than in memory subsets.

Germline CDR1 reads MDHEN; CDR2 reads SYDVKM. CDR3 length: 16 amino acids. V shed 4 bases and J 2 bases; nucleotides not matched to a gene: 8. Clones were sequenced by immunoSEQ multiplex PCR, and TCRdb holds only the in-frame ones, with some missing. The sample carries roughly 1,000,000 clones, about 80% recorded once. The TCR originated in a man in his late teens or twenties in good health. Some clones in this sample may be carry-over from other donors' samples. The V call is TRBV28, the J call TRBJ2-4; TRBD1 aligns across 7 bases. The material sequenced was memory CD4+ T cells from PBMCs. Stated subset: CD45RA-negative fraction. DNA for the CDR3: TGTGCCAGCAGTTCTGCGGCACAGGGGCCCAAAAACATTCAGTACTTC. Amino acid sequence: CASSSAAQGPKNIQYF. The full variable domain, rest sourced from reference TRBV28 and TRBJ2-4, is DVKVTQSSRYLVKRTGEKVFLECVQDMDHENMFWYRQDPGLGLRLIYFSYDVKMKEKGDIPEGYSVSREKKERFSLILESASTNQTSMYLCASSSAAQGPKNIQYFGAGTRLSVL.